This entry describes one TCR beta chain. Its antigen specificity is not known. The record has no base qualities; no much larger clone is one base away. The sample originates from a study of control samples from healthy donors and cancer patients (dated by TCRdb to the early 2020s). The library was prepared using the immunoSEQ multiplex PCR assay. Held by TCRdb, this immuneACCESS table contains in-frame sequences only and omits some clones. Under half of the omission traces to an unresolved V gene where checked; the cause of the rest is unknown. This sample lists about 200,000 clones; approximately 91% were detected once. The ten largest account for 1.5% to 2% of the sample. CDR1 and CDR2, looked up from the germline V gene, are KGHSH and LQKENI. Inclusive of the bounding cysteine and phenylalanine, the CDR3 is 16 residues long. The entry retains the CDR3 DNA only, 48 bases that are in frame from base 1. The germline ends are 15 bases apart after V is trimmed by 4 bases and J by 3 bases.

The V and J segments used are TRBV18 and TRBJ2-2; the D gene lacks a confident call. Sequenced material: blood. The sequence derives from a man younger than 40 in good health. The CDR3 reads CASSRDPPSDTGELFF. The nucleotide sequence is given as TGTGCCAGCTCACGCGACCCCCCTTCGGACACCGGGGAGCTGTTTTTT.